This T cell receptor (beta chain) was identified during a study of monozygotic twins with inflammatory bowel disease. Whole-study findings and limits: Different subtypes (of T cells) could not be told apart from one another. Diversity of TCRbeta measured by inverse Simpson was lower in IBD patients than in healthy co-twins.

CDR3 length equals 16 residues. Germline-derived CDR1 and CDR2 are SGHTA and FQGNSA. Note on this clonotype: Its antigen is currently unknown.

Total RNA, at roughly 3.5 ug, went into every TCR library. Using eight separate reactions per sample, the authors generated cDNA. Each CDR3 protein gets one entry in TCRdb, which reprocessed the 5' RACE reads and gives no DNA. The ten most abundant clones cover roughly 1.5% of a sample with approximately 200,000 distinct CDR3 sequences. The rearrangement uses TRBV7-2 and TRBJ2-7; the TCRdb call, TRBD2, lacks DNA for checking. Sample: blood. This receptor was obtained from a human donor with ulcerative colitis or Crohn's disease, or a healthy co-twin of an affected twin (not recorded which). CDR3 loop: CASSLEGSGFSYEQYF.